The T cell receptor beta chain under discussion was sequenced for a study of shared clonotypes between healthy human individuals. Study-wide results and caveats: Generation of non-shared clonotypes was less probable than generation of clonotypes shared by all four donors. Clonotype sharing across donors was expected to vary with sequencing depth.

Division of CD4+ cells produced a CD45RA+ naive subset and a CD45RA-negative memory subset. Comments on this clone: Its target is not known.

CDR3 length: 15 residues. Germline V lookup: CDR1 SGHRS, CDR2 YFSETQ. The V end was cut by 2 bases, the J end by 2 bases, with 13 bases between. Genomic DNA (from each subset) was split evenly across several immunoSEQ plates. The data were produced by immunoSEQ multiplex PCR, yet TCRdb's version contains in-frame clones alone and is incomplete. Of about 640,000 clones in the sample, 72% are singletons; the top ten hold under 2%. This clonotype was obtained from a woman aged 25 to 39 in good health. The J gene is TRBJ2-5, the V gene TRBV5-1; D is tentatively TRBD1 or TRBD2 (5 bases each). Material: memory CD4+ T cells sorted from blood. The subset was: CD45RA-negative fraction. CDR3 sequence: CASSFAPGRQETQYF. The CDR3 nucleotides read TGCGCCAGCAGCTTCGCTCCGGGACGACAAGAGACCCAGTACTTC.